These T cell receptor beta chains were read from a single sample in a study of cytomegalovirus exposure and HLA in healthy donors. TCRdb's copy holds only in-frame clones and misses some; the assay was immunoSEQ multiplex PCR. The table lists about 82,000 clones. The sample comprised PBMCs. These receptor sequences come from a woman aged 25 to 39 in good health and CMV-seronegative. Each CDR3 is given with its conserved first and last residue. A D gene is named only where the DNA matches it firmly.

V,D,J,DNA,CDR3
TRBV13,TRBD1,TRBJ2-2,TGTGCCAGCAGCCAATCAGGGGGCGGCACCGGGGAGCTGTTTTTT,CASSQSGGGTGELFF
TRBV4-1,NA,TRBJ2-6,TGCGCCAGCAGCCAAGTGGCAAGGGGCTCTGGGGCCAACGTCCTGACTTTC,CASSQVARGSGANVLTF
TRBV19,TRBD1,TRBJ1-5,TGTGCTACGTCAGGACAGGGGGGAGGTCAGCCCCAGCATTTT,CATSGQGGGQPQHF
TRBV21-1,NA,TRBJ2-2,TGTGCCAGCAGACTCGCCGAAGGACAGGGGGCGAACACCGGGGAGCTGTTTTTT,CASRLAEGQGANTGELFF
TRBV10-1,TRBD1,TRBJ2-7,TGCGCCAGCAGTGAGTCGGGACAGCCCGATTACGAGCAGTACTTC,CASSESGQPDYEQYF
TRBV14,TRBD1,TRBJ2-2,TGTGCCAGCAGCCCAAATAGGGGGCCGGGGAACACCGGGGAGCTGTTTTTT,CASSPNRGPGNTGELFF
TRBV5-5,NA,TRBJ2-7,TGTGCCAGCAGCTTACTTGGGACACTTAGCTACGAGCAGTACTTC,CASSLLGTLSYEQYF
TRBV19,NA,TRBJ2-7,TGTGCCAGTAGGGACTACCTTGGGGAGCAGTACTTC,CASRDYLGEQYF
TRBV20-1,NA,TRBJ1-2,TGCAGTGCTAGACAGCGGAAAGGCTACACCTTC,CSARQRKGYTF
TRBV18,TRBD1,TRBJ2-7,TGTGCCAGCTCTACCGGGACAGGGATAGACGAGCAGTACTTC,CASSTGTGIDEQYF
TRBV4-1,TRBD1,TRBJ2-1,TGCGCCAGCAGCCAGGGACAGGGCCCCTACAATGAGCAGTTCTTC,CASSQGQGPYNEQFF
TRBV4-1,NA,TRBJ1-1,TGCGACAGCAGCCAGCCAGGGAACACTGAAGCTTTCTTT,CDSSQPGNTEAFF
TRBV6-1,TRBD1,TRBJ1-1,TGTGCCAGCAACGACAGGGTCGGGCGGGCTTTCTTT,CASNDRVGRAFF
TRBV6-5,TRBD2,TRBJ2-7,TGTGCCAGCAGTGATCTAGCGGGAGGTGCCGAGCAGTACTTC,CASSDLAGGAEQYF
TRBV6-1,NA,TRBJ1-2,TGTGCCAGCAGTGAAATTAGCTGGGTGGGCTATGGCTACACCTTC,CASSEISWVGYGYTF
TRBV30,NA,TRBJ2-1,TGTGCCTGGGAAGATCCGAGCTCCTACAATGAGCAGTTCTTC,CAWEDPSSYNEQFF
TRBV5-6,TRBD1,TRBJ1-4,TGTGCCAGCAGCGGGAAGGGGGCCGGTAATGAAAAACTGTTTTTT,CASSGKGAGNEKLFF
TRBV6-1,TRBD1,TRBJ1-1,TGTGCCAGCAGAGGACAGGCCGTAATGAACACTGAAGCTTTCTTT,CASRGQAVMNTEAFF
TRBV7-9,NA,TRBJ2-7,TGTGCCAGCATGGGGGTCGGGAGACCTCCCTACGAGCAGTACTTC,CASMGVGRPPYEQYF
TRBV7-8,NA,TRBJ2-7,TGTGCCAGCAGCTTAGGGAACGGCAGGGGAATAGACGAGCAGTACTTC,CASSLGNGRGIDEQYF
TRBV10-3,TRBD1,TRBJ2-1,TGTGCCATCAGTGGCCAAGTGGAATCCGGGACAGGGTATTTGGATGAGCAGTTCTTC,CAISGQVESGTGYLDEQFF
TRBV6-1,NA,TRBJ1-2,TGTGCCAGCAGTGACAGGCACCAATCGTATAACTATGGCTACACCTTC,CASSDRHQSYNYGYTF
TRBV12-5,NA,TRBJ2-5,TGTGCTAGTGCAAGGGGAAGGGCTTTAGGAGAGACCCAGTACTTC,CASARGRALGETQYF
TRBV5-1,NA,TRBJ2-2,TGCGCCAGCAGCTCCCAGGGGACCGGGGAGCTGTTTTTT,CASSSQGTGELFF
TRBV19,TRBD1,TRBJ2-4,TGTGCCACCAGGGGGCCGGGCAAAAACATTCAGTACTTC,CATRGPGKNIQYF
TRBV25-1,NA,TRBJ1-1,TGTGCCAGCAGTGAATCAACCGGTCGGAACACTGAAGCTTTCTTT,CASSESTGRNTEAFF